The 9 T cell receptor beta chains given below trace back to one sample, sequenced in a study of blood T cell repertoires in COVID-19. Sequencing was performed with immunoSEQ multiplex PCR; in TCRdb, only in-frame clones are kept and a portion is missing. Among 120,000 to 150,000 clones listed, more than 80% were seen once. The sample comprised peripheral blood. These TCRs come from a woman aged 60-70 years with active COVID-19.

This chain joins TRBV24-1 and TRBJ2-5; D perhaps matches TRBD2 (5 bases). This CDR3 is 15 amino acids long. V lost 4 bases, J lost 0 bases, and 11 bases lay in between. In germline, CDR1 is KGHDR, CDR2 SFDVKD. The CDR3, as DNA: TGTGCCACCAGTGACCCCGGAGGAAACCAAGAGACCCAGTACTTC. Its translation is CATSDPGGNQETQYF.

The chain is built from TRBV5-5 and TRBJ2-3, with D perhaps matching TRBD2 (6 bases). Trimming removed 3 bases from V and 3 bases from J, with 14 bases in between. Germline V gene lookup returns CDR1 SGHKS and CDR2 YYEKEE (reference sequence). The CDR3 consists of 15 residues. CDR3 DNA: TGTGCCAGCAGCTCGCGGGGTGGGATAACAGATACGCAGTATTTT. The encoded protein is CASSSRGGITDTQYF.

V is TRBV20-1 and J is TRBJ1-5; D is unresolved. CDR3 length: 13 amino acids. Germline-derived CDR1 and CDR2 are DFQATT and SNEGSKA (reference sequence). With 3 bases removed from V and 4 bases from J, the gap between germline ends came to 10 bases. The CDR3 sequence: CSASTGVNQPQHF. CDR3 DNA: TGCAGTGCTAGTACGGGTGTAAATCAGCCCCAGCATTTT.

This sequence joins TRBV7-3 and TRBJ2-2; 7 bases are a match to TRBD2. Unmatched junction bases numbered 6, after V lost 8 bases and J lost 3 bases. Per germline, CDR1 SGHTA and CDR2 FQGTGA. This CDR3 comprises 14 residues. CDR3 region: CASLGGNHTGELFF. CDR3 DNA: TGTGCCAGCCTGGGGGGGAACCACACCGGGGAGCTGTTTTTT.

J is TRBJ2-1 and V is TRBV28; 9 bases agree with TRBD2. Germline loops: CDR1 MDHEN, CDR2 SYDVKM. With V trimmed by 1 base and J by 7 bases, 8 bases remained unmatched. There are 16 residues in the CDR3. The chain's CDR3 is CASSLSLAGRGNEQFF. The CDR3 bases are TGTGCCAGCAGTTTATCCCTAGCGGGACGGGGGAATGAGCAGTTCTTC.

This clone was seen a single time. The J gene is TRBJ1-4, the V gene TRBV5-6, with 11 bases that match TRBD1. This CDR3 is built from 17 residues. In germline, CDR1 is SGHDT, CDR2 YYEEEE. Losses at the gene ends were 1 base for V and 4 bases for J; bases not matched to a gene: 6. This chain's CDR3 is CASSLRTGGAGNEKLFF. The CDR3 DNA reads as TGTGCCAGCAGCTTGAGGACAGGGGGCGCGGGTAATGAAAAACTGTTTTTT.

V is TRBV4-2 and J is TRBJ1-4; D is unclear. The CDR3 has 15 residues. V lost 0 bases to trimming and J lost 8 bases, with 13 bases between them. The germline V gene encodes CDR1 LGHNA and CDR2 YNFKEQ. CDR3 amino acids: CASSQDEAAWEKLFF. The CDR3 bases are TGTGCCAGCAGCCAAGACGAGGCAGCCTGGGAAAAACTGTTTTTT.

The count of this clone is one. This rearrangement joins TRBV27 to TRBJ2-1, with 10 nucleotides matching TRBD2. Looked up from germline, CDR1 is MNHEY and CDR2 is SMNVEV (reference sequence). The V segment lost 3 bases and the J segment 4 bases; nucleotides outside the gene matches: 9. CDR3 size: 17 residues. CDR3: CASSFDSGTSVYNEQFF. DNA for the CDR3: TGTGCCAGCAGTTTCGATTCCGGGACTAGCGTGTACAATGAGCAGTTCTTC.

This clone was seen once. The chain links TRBV2 to TRBJ2-1; D is possibly TRBD2 (5 bases). The V gene's germline CDR1 is SNHLY and CDR2 FYNNEI. Trimming left V 5 bases short and J 9 bases short, with 11 bases between. This CDR3 spans 12 amino acids. CDR3 sequence reads: CASSPTSSEQFF. CDR3 DNA: TGTGCCAGCAGTCCCACTAGTAGTGAGCAGTTCTTC.